This is a list of T cell receptor beta chains from one sample in a study of beta chain features in type 1 diabetes. Method: immunoSEQ multiplex PCR; TCRdb's copy keeps in-frame clones and lacks some. Among hundreds of thousands of clones listed, around an eighth were seen once. Sequenced input: naive CD4+ T cells from blood. The origin of the receptors is a man younger than 30 with type 1 diabetes. Each CDR3 is given with its conserved first and last residue. The order of the fields is clone size, J gene, D gene, V gene, CDR3 protein, CDR3 DNA. The D gene is left open where the match is weak. The size of a clone is reported for some rows only, either as once, few or many, or as a class for expanded clones.

size: few
J: TRBJ2-2
D: .
V: TRBV2
CDR3: CASTGQNTGELFF
DNA: TGTGCCAGCACGGGGCAGAACACCGGGGAGCTGTTTTTT

size: few
J: TRBJ2-1
D: TRBD1
V: TRBV7-2
CDR3: CASSSGQGYDRSYNEQFF
DNA: TGTGCCAGCAGCTCAGGACAGGGGTATGATCGCTCCTACAATGAGCAGTTCTTC

size: few
J: TRBJ2-5
D: .
V: TRBV19
CDR3: CASRRDGTSAQETQYF
DNA: TGTGCCAGTAGACGGGACGGGACATCCGCTCAAGAGACCCAGTACTTC

size: .
J: TRBJ2-3
D: TRBD1
V: TRBV2
CDR3: CASKSRTGRTDTQYF
DNA: TGTGCCAGCAAGAGCCGGACAGGGCGCACAGATACGCAGTATTTT

size: .
J: TRBJ2-3
D: .
V: TRBV30
CDR3: CAWSESPDTQYF
DNA: TGTGCCTGGAGTGAATCGCCAGATACGCAGTATTTT

size: .
J: TRBJ2-1
D: TRBD2
V: TRBV4-1
CDR3: CASSQGSVSGAKYNEQFF
DNA: TGCGCCAGCAGCCAAGGATCGGTTAGCGGGGCTAAATACAATGAGCAGTTCTTC

size: few
J: TRBJ1-3
D: .
V: TRBV10-3
CDR3: CAISESGSEGAGNTIYF
DNA: TGTGCCATCAGTGAGTCGGGCAGCGAGGGCGCTGGAAACACCATATATTTT

size: few
J: TRBJ2-5
D: TRBD2
V: TRBV5-1
CDR3: CASSPGLAGGMLEETQYF
DNA: TGCGCCAGCAGCCCCGGACTAGCGGGGGGGATGTTGGAAGAGACCCAGTACTTC

size: .
J: TRBJ1-1
D: .
V: TRBV30
CDR3: CAWDLVNTEAFF
DNA: TGTGCCTGGGACCTGGTGAACACTGAAGCTTTCTTT

size: .
J: TRBJ1-2
D: .
V: TRBV7-9
CDR3: CASSLYVSRDYGYTF
DNA: TGTGCCAGCAGCCTTTACGTGAGCCGCGACTATGGCTACACCTTC

size: .
J: TRBJ2-4
D: .
V: TRBV29-1
CDR3: CSVNWGAPGNIQYF
DNA: TGCAGCGTTAACTGGGGCGCGCCCGGGAACATTCAGTACTTC

size: few
J: TRBJ2-1
D: .
V: TRBV20-1
CDR3: CSARLNEQFF
DNA: TGCAGTGCTAGGCTAAATGAGCAGTTCTTC

size: .
J: TRBJ2-3
D: TRBD2
V: TRBV25-1
CDR3: CASSETSGGALGTDTQYF
DNA: TGTGCCAGCAGTGAAACGAGCGGGGGGGCCTTGGGCACAGATACGCAGTATTTT

size: .
J: TRBJ1-1
D: .
V: TRBV29-1
CDR3: CSVAGAQTNTEAFF
DNA: TGCAGCGTCGCGGGGGCTCAGACGAACACTGAAGCTTTCTTT